The 22 T cell receptor beta chains reported below all come from one sample, sequenced in a study of CD8+CD57+ T cells in acquired aplastic anemia. Profiling that covered TCR beta VDJ and CDR3 relied on genomic DNA as its template. MiXCR was run by TCRdb on the reads, yielding one entry per CDR3 protein. The table shows about 220,000 distinct CDR3 sequences, with 30% to 35% occurring only once. Sequencing input: sorted CD4+, CD8+, or CD8+CD57+ T cells (not recorded which) from PBMCs. Every receptor here comes from a human donor in good health, serving as a control.

This clonotype was seen at least ten times. V gene TRBV29-1 combines with J gene TRBJ1-2; D not resolved. In germline, CDR1 is SQVTM, CDR2 ANQGSEA. The CDR3 is 9 residues long. Deletions cut 2 bases from V and 10 bases from J, with 5 bases between. This chain's CDR3 is CSVERAYTF. The CDR3 DNA follows: TGCAGCGTTGAAAGGGCCTACACCTTC. The full variable domain, its missing parts supplied by reference TRBV29-1 and TRBJ1-2, is SAVISQKPSRDICQRGTSLTIQCQVDSQVTMMFWYRQQPGQSLTLIATANQGSEATYESGFVIDKFPISRPNLTFSTLTVSNMSPEDSSIYLCSVERAYTFGSGTRLTVV.

As regards this clonotype: Given a much more abundant clone one base away, this may be a read error. The rearrangement joins TRBV5-6 to TRBJ1-3; D perhaps matches TRBD1 (6 bases). CDR1 and CDR2 from the germline V gene are SGHDT and YYEEEE. The CDR3 extends over 17 amino acids. CDR3 protein: CAGSLFGQSSSGNTIYF. CDR3 in DNA: TGTGCCGGCAGCTTGTTCGGACAGTCATCCTCTGGAAACACCATATATTTT. The entire variable domain, with the rest obtained from reference TRBV5-6 and TRBJ1-3, is as follows: DAGVTQSPTHLIKTRGQQVTLRCSPKSGHDTVSWYQQALGQGPQFIFQYYEEEERQRGNFPDRFSGHQFPNYSSELNVNALLLGDSALYLCAGSLFGQSSSGNTIYFGEGSWLTVV.

This clonotype has a count of ten or more. The V call is TRBV20-1, the J call TRBJ2-7, with 11 bases identical to TRBD1. Germline lookup yields CDR1 DFQATT and CDR2 SNEGSKA (reference sequence). The V gene end was trimmed by 2 bases and the J gene end by 6 bases; junction bases not matched to a gene: 9. The CDR3 covers 15 residues. In nucleotides, the CDR3 is TGCAGTGCTAGAAACCCGGGACAGGGGGGCGTCGAGCAGTACTTC. Translating it yields CSARNPGQGGVEQYF.

This clonotype was observed many times. The V gene is TRBV19, the J gene TRBJ1-2, with D unclear. From germline, CDR1 is LNHDA and CDR2 SQIVND (reference sequence). The length of the CDR3 is 14 residues. Trimming took 5 bases from V and 7 from J, leaving 17 bases between them. CDR3 loop: CASSEAYGLRGYTF. For the CDR3, the DNA is TGTGCCAGTAGTGAGGCATACGGACTCCGTGGCTACACCTTC.

This clonotype showed up many times. The rearrangement joins TRBV10-3 to TRBJ2-7; 10 positions match TRBD1. The CDR3 covers 11 residues. The germline V gene encodes CDR1 ENHRY and CDR2 SYGVKD. The J segment lost 4 bases and the V segment lost 10 bases, leaving 1 base of the junction unmatched. CDR3 nucleotides: TGTGCCACGGGACAGGGGTACGAGCAGTACTTC. Residues: CATGQGYEQYF.

This chain joins TRBV11-1 and TRBJ2-2; 15 positions agree with TRBD2. CDR3 size: 17 residues. Germline loops: CDR1 SGHAT, CDR2 FQDESV (reference sequence). J gave up 3 bases and V 6 bases, and 5 bases lay outside the gene matches. CDR3 residues: CASSGLAGGLDTGELFF. The CDR3 DNA sequence: TGTGCCAGCAGTGGACTAGCGGGAGGGTTGGACACCGGGGAGCTGTTTTTT.

This clonotype was seen ten or more times. The chain employs TRBV12-3 or TRBV12-4 and TRBJ2-7; D possibly corresponds to TRBD1 (5 bases). V was cut by 6 bases and J by 0 bases, with 18 bases left in between. The CDR3 consists of 16 residues. The CDR3 here is CASSSRRQISSYEQYF. The CDR3 DNA reads as TGTGCCAGCAGCTCTCGAAGACAGATCAGCTCCTACGAGCAGTACTTC.

This chain joins TRBV29-1 and TRBJ2-7; TRBD1 matches at 8 bases. Unmatched junction bases numbered 6, after V lost 6 bases and J lost 2 bases. The germline V gene encodes CDR1 SQVTM and CDR2 ANQGSEA. The CDR3 totals 13 residues. This CDR3 reads CSVVRTGTYEQYF. CDR3 bases: TGCAGCGTGGTCAGGACAGGGACCTACGAGCAGTACTTC.

On this clonotype itself: The limits of the CDR3 on the DNA are not certain, so only TCRdb's listed CDR3 is given. This chain connects TRBV2 to TRBJ2-4; TRBD1 was called by the table and not checked on the DNA. The CDR3 is 14 residues long, ends included. Germline lookup yields CDR1 SNHLY and CDR2 FYNNEI. The CDR3 protein is CASSEQVGQGIQCF.

This clonotype has just a few counts. The genes are TRBV19 and TRBJ2-5, with TRBD1 matching 8 bases. Per germline, CDR1 LNHDA and CDR2 SQIVND (reference sequence). The trim removed 4 bases at V and 4 bases at J, leaving 5 bases unmatched. The CDR3 is made up of 14 amino acids. CDR3 DNA: TGTGCCAGTAGTAAGACAGGGGTCAGAGAGACCCAGTACTTC. Residues: CASSKTGVRETQYF.

On this clonotype: A single base separates this from a much larger clone, so it may be a read error. The chain has TRBV20-1 and TRBJ1-3; unclear D gene. V shed 5 bases and J shed 0 bases, with 11 bases lying between them. Germline-derived CDR1 and CDR2 are DFQATT and SNEGSKA (reference sequence). This CDR3 comprises 14 residues. CDR3 sequence reads: CSAPDGLSGNTIYF. The CDR3 DNA reads as TGCAGTGCTCCTGACGGCCTCTCTGGAAACACCATATATTTT.

This clonotype was seen many times. This chain links TRBV15 with TRBJ2-3, with D tentatively TRBD2 (6 bases). In germline, CDR1 is LNHNV, CDR2 YYDKDF (reference sequence). V was trimmed by 3 bases and J by 4 bases, leaving 14 bases between them. The CDR3 has 15 residues. Here the CDR3 reads CATSSGRRGADTQYF. The CDR3 region has the DNA TGTGCCACCAGCAGCGGTAGGCGGGGAGCAGATACGCAGTATTTT.

V and J are TRBV6-7 and TRBJ1-3; the D gene is possibly TRBD1 (5 bases). TRBV6-7 is placed among ORFs of uncertain function. The CDR3 has 13 residues. The ends were cut back, 8 bases at V and 0 bases at J, with 8 bases in the middle. The CDR3 nucleotides are TGTGCCAGCGAGGGGATCTCTGGAAACACCATATATTTT. This sequence encodes CASEGISGNTIYF.

This clonotype was counted a few times. The chain recombines TRBV5-5 with TRBJ1-3; no clear D gene. V was shortened by 0 bases and J by 0 bases, with 4 bases between the two germline ends. CDR3 length equals 14 residues. Per germline, CDR1 SGHKS and CDR2 YYEKEE (reference sequence). The CDR3 DNA reads as TGTGCCAGCAGCTTGGACAACTCTGGAAACACCATATATTTT. Translated: CASSLDNSGNTIYF. Filled out from reference TRBV5-5 and TRBJ1-3, the complete variable domain reads DAGVTQSPTHLIKTRGQQVTLRCSPISGHKSVSWYQQVLGQGPQFIFQYYEKEERGRGNFPDRFSARQFPNYSSELNVNALLLGDSALYLCASSLDNSGNTIYFGEGSWLTVV.

This clonotype came up a few times. CDR3 in amino acids: CSARDRSKSTDTQYF. The CDR3 bases are TGCAGTGCTAGAGATAGGTCGAAGAGCACAGATACGCAGTATTTT. The chain employs TRBV20-1 and TRBJ2-3; D remains unclear. CDR1 is DFQATT, CDR2 SNEGSKA, per germline (reference sequence). The CDR3 is made up of 15 amino acids. The V end was cut by 0 bases, the J end by 0 bases, with 10 bases between.

This clonotype was recorded once. The genes are TRBV11-2 and TRBJ2-2, with TRBD1 matching 10 bases. In germline, CDR1 is SGHAT, CDR2 FQNNGV. The CDR3 is 17 residues long. The V gene end was trimmed by 1 base and the J gene end by 5 bases; junction bases not matched to a gene: 7. The chain's CDR3 is CASSLGPDRGRTGELFF. CDR3 in DNA: TGTGCCAGCAGCTTAGGCCCTGACAGGGGGCGAACCGGGGAGCTGTTTTTT. Complete variable domain (other parts from reference TRBV11-2 and TRBJ2-2): EAGVAQSPRYKIIEKRQSVAFWCNPISGHATLYWYQQILGQGPKLLIQFQNNGVVDDSQLPKDRFSAERLKGVDSTLKIQPAKLEDSAVYLCASSLGPDRGRTGELFFGEGSRLTVL.

The chain links TRBV20-1 to TRBJ2-2, with TRBD2 identical over 10 bases. The CDR3 is 15 amino acids. Trimming cost V 1 base and J 4 bases; bases outside gene matches: 3. Germline V gene data show CDR1 as DFQATT and CDR2 as SNEGSKA (reference sequence). CDR3 protein: CSARGSGGGTGELFF. The CDR3 nucleotides are TGCAGTGCTAGAGGAAGCGGGGGGGGCACCGGGGAGCTGTTTTTT.

Many counts were recorded for this clonotype. This sequence joins TRBV20-1 and TRBJ1-2; D gene ambiguous. Germline V gene sequence: CDR1 DFQATT, CDR2 SNEGSKA (reference sequence). This CDR3 region has 13 residues. V dropped 5 bases and J dropped 4 bases, with 14 bases sitting between them. Here the CDR3 reads CSASRTNFYGYTF. CDR3 sequence (DNA): TGCAGTGCTTCAAGGACGAATTTCTATGGCTACACCTTC.

This clonotype was seen at least ten times. V and J are TRBV7-2 and TRBJ2-1; D possibly corresponds to TRBD2 (5 bases). CDR3 length: 14 amino acids. Germline V gives CDR1 SGHTA, CDR2 FQGNSA. The V gene lost 1 base and the J gene lost 7 bases, with 11 bases spanning the gap. The CDR3 is CASSLVSGSNEQFF. CDR3 in DNA: TGTGCCAGCAGCTTAGTCTCGGGATCTAATGAGCAGTTCTTC.

On this clonotype itself: The junction differs from germline at one of its ends, possibly a read error. The genes are TRBV10-3 and TRBJ1-2, with 7 positions matching TRBD1. The CDR3 runs 14 residues. The germline CDR1 and CDR2 sequences are ENHRY and SYGVKD. The CDR3 nucleotides are TGTGCCATCAGTGAGTCCAGGGACAGCAGGTCTAGTCTCTTC. It codes for CAISESRDSRSSLF.

Details on this clonotype: Being one base from a much bigger clone, this may be a read error. V is TRBV11-1 and J is TRBJ2-3, with 11 nucleotides matching TRBD2. The CDR3 is 14 amino acids. Looked up from germline, CDR1 is SGHAT and CDR2 is FQDESV (reference sequence). With V trimmed by 5 bases and J by 6 bases, 4 bases remained unmatched. CDR3 sequence (DNA): TGTGCCAGCAGCCCAACTAGCGGGAGTGATACGCAGTATTTT. Its protein is CASSPTSGSDTQYF. The full variable domain, with the rest looked up from reference TRBV11-1 and TRBJ2-3, is EAEVAQSPRYKITEKSQAVAFWCDPISGHATLYWYRQILGQGPELLVQFQDESVVDDSQLPKDRFSAERLKGVDSTLKIQPAELGDSAMYLCASSPTSGSDTQYFGPGTRLTVL.

This clonotype occurred a few times. The V call is TRBV5-4, the J call TRBJ1-1; D is possibly TRBD1 (6 bases). The CDR3 is 16 residues long. Trimming took off 0 bases at V and 1 base at J, with 13 bases between the two ends. CDR1 SGHNT and CDR2 YYREEE come from the germline V gene (reference sequence). CDR3 loop: CASSLEGGGRNTEAFF. The CDR3 DNA follows: TGTGCCAGCAGCTTGGAAGGGGGAGGCCGGAACACTGAAGCTTTCTTT. Filled out from reference TRBV5-4 and TRBJ1-1, the complete variable domain reads ETGVTQSPTHLIKTRGQQVTLRCSSQSGHNTVSWYQQALGQGPQFIFQYYREEENGRGNFPPRFSGLQFPNYSSELNVNALELDDSALYLCASSLEGGGRNTEAFFGQGTRLTVV.